This TCR beta chain was sequenced during a study of blood T cell repertoires in COVID-19. The overall study: COVID-19 samples, acute and convalescent, were from the United States, Italy and Spain. The analysed material was cDNA or gDNA that came from T cells, B-cell-depleted T cells, or PBMCs.

Here immunoSEQ multiplex PCR was the method, and the copy in TCRdb shows in-frame clones only, minus some. The sample holds about 240,000 clones, roughly 80% seen once. This CDR3 has 13 residues. Trimming removed 1 base at V and 7 bases at J, with 10 bases between. Germline V CDR1 and CDR2: SGHDN, FVKESK. The receptor was derived from a woman between 18 and 29 years old with acute or convalescent COVID-19. Sequenced input: peripheral blood. The chain joins TRBV14 to TRBJ1-2; no clear D gene. Here the CDR3 reads CASSQGLKLGYTF. CDR3 bases: TGTGCCAGCAGCCAAGGTTTAAAACTTGGCTACACCTTC.